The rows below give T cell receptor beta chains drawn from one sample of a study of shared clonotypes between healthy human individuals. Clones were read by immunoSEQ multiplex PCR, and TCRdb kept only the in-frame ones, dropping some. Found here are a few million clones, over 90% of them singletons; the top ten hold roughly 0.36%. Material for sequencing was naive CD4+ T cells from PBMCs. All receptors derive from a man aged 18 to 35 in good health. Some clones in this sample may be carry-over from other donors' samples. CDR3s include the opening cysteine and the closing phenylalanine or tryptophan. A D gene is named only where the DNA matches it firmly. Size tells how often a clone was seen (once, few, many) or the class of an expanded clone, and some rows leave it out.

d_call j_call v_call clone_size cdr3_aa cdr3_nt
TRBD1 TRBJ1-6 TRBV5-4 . CASSSPEGAGKSSPLHF TGTGCCAGCAGCTCCCCCGAGGGGGCAGGGAAGAGTTCACCCCTCCACTTT
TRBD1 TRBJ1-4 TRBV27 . CASSLSATGDEKLFF TGTGCCAGCAGTTTATCGGCGACAGGGGATGAAAAACTGTTTTTT
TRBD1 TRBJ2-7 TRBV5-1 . CASSLGGQGLFEQYF TGCGCCAGCAGCTTGGGGGGACAGGGCCTCTTCGAGCAGTACTTC
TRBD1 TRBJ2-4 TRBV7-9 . CASSSAGTAQNIQYF TGTGCCAGCAGCTCGGCTGGGACAGCCCAAAACATTCAGTACTTC
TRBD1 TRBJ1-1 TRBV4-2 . CASSQGPRGGVTEAFF TGTGCCAGCAGCCAAGGTCCTAGAGGGGGCGTGACTGAAGCTTTCTTT
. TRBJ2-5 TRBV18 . CASPPVAGQETQYF TGTGCCAGCCCACCAGTCGCGGGGCAAGAGACCCAGTACTTC
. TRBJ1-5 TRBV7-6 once CASSLDSYQPQHF TGTGCCAGCAGCTTAGACTCGTATCAGCCCCAGCATTTT
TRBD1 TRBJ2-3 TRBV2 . CASNGQGRTDTQYF TGTGCCAGCAACGGACAGGGGAGGACAGATACGCAGTATTTT
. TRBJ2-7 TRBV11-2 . CASSLVAQVIYEQYF TGTGCCAGCAGCTTAGTAGCCCAGGTTATCTACGAGCAGTACTTC
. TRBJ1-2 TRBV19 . CASSNRGEYGYTF TGTGCCAGTAGTAATCGGGGAGAATATGGCTACACCTTC
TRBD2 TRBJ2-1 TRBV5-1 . CASSLGLAGVSYNEQFF TGCGCCAGCAGCTTGGGACTAGCGGGAGTGTCCTACAATGAGCAGTTCTTC
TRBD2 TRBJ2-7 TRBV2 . CASSEEGLAGAYEQYF TGTGCCAGCAGTGAAGAGGGACTAGCGGGGGCCTACGAGCAGTACTTC
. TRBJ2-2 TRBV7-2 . CASSRDQTGELFF TGTGCCAGCAGCCGTGACCAGACCGGGGAGCTGTTTTTT
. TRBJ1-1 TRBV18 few CASSPQGSDTEAFF TGTGCCAGCTCACCACAGGGGTCGGACACTGAAGCTTTCTTT
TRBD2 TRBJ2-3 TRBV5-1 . CASSSGLFTDTQYF TGCGCCAGCAGCTCGGGACTATTCACAGATACGCAGTATTTT
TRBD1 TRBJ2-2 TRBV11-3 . CASNSQGTANTGELFF TGTGCCAGCAACTCCCAAGGGACAGCGAACACCGGGGAGCTGTTTTTT
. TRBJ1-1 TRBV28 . CASSFFGGMNTEAFF TGTGCCAGCAGTTTTTTTGGGGGCATGAACACTGAAGCTTTCTTT
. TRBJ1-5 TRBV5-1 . CASSREGNQPQHF TGCGCCAGCAGCAGGGAAGGGAATCAGCCCCAGCATTTT
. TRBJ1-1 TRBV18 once CASSHPNTEAFF TGTGCCAGCTCGCACCCGAACACTGAAGCTTTCTTT
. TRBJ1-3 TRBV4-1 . CASSQDLSRAASSGNTIYF TGCGCCAGCAGCCAAGATCTCTCACGGGCGGCCAGCTCTGGAAACACCATATATTTT
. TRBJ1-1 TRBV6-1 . CASSDRLVETEAFF TGTGCCAGCAGTGACCGCCTTGTCGAGACTGAAGCTTTCTTT
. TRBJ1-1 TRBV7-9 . CASSPDRRLNTEAFF TGTGCCAGCAGCCCGGATCGGCGGCTGAACACTGAAGCTTTCTTT